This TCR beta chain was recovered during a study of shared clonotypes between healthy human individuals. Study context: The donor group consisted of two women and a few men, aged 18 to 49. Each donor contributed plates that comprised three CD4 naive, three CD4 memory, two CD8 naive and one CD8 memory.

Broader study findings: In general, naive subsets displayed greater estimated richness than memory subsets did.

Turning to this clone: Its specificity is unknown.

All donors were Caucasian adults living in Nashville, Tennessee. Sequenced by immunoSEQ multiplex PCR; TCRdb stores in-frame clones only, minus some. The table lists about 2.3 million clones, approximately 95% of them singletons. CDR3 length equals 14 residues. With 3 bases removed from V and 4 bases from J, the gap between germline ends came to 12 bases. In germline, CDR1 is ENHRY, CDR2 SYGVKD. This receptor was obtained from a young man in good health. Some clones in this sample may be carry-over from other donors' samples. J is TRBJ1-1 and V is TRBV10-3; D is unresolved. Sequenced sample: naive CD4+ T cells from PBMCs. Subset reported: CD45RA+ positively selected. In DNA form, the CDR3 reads TGTGCCATCAGTGAAATTGAGTGGGTCACTGAAGCTTTCTTT. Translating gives CAISEIEWVTEAFF.